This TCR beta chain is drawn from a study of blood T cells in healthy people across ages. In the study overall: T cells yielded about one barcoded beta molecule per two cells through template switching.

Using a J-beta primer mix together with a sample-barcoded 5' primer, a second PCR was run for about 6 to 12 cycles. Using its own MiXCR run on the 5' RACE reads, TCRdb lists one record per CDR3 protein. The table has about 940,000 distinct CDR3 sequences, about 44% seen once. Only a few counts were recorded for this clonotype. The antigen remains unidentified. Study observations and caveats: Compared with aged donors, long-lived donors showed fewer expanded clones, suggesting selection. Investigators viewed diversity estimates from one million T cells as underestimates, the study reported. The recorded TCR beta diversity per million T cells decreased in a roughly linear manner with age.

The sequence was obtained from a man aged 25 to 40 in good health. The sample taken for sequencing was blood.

The CDR3 loop reads CASSSLGTGNTEAFF. The CDR3 DNA follows: TGTGCCAGCAGTTCACTTGGGACAGGGAACACTGAAGCTTTCTTT. The chain links TRBV6-5 to TRBJ1-1, with 8 positions matching TRBD1. V gave up 4 bases and J gave up 1 base; unmatched junction bases: 5. CDR3 length equals 15 residues. CDR1 is MNHEY, CDR2 SVGAGI, per germline.